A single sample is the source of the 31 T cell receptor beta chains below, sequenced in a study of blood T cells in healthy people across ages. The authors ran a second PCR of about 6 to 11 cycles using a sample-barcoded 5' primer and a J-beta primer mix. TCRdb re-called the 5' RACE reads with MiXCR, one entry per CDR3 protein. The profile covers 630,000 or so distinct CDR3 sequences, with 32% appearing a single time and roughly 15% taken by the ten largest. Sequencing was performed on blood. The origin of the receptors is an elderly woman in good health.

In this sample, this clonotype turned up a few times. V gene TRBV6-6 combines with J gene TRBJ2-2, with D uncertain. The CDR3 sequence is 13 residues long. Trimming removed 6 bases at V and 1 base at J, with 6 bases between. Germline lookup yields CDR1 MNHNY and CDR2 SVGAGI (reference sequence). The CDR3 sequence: CASRPGNTGELFF. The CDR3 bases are TGTGCCAGCAGGCCGGGGAACACCGGGGAGCTGTTTTTT.

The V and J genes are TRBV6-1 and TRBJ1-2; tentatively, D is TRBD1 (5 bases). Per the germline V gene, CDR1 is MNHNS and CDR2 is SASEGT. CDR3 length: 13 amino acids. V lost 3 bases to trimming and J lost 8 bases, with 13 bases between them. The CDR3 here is CASSDLDSAGYTF. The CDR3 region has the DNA TGTGCCAGCAGTGACCTCGACAGTGCCGGCTACACCTTC.

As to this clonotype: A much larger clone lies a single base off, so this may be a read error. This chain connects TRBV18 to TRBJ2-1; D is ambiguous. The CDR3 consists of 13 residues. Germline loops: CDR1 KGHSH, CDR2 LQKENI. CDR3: CASSPPGYNGQFF. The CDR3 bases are TGTGCCAGCTCACCACCAGGTTACAATGGGCAGTTCTTC.

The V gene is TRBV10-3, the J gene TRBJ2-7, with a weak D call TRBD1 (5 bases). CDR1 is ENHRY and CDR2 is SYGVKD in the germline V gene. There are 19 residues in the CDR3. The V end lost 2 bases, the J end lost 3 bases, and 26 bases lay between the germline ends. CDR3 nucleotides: TGTGCCATCAGTGAGCCTTTAGTGCATAAGGGGTGGGAATACTACGAGCAGTACTTC. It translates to CAISEPLVHKGWEYYEQYF.

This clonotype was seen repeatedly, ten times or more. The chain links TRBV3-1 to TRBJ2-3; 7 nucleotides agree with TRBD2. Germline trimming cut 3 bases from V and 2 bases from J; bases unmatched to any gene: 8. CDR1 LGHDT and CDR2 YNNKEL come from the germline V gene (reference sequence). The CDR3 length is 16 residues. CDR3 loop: CASSQFLAVATDTQYF. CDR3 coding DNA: TGTGCCAGCAGCCAGTTCCTAGCGGTCGCCACAGATACGCAGTATTTT.

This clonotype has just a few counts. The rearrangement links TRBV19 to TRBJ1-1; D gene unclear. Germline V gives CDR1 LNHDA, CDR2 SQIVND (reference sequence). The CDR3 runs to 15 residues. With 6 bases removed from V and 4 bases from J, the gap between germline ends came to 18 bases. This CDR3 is CASRVQASLATEAFF. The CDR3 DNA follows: TGTGCCAGTAGGGTCCAGGCGTCTTTAGCCACTGAAGCTTTCTTT.

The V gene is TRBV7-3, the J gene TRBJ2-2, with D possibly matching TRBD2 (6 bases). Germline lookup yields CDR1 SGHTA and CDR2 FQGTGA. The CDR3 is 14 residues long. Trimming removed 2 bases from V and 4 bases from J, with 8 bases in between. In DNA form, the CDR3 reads TGTGCCAGCAGCTTAGGCGGGATCACCGGGGAGCTGTTTTTT. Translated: CASSLGGITGELFF.

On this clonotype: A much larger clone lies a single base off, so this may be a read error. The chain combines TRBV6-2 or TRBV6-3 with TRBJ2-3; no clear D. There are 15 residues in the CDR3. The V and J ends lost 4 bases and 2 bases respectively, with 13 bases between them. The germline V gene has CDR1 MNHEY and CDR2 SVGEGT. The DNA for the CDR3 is TGTGCCAGCAGTTGCGTAGACCGAAACACAGATACGCAGTATTTT. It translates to CASSCVDRNTDTQYF.

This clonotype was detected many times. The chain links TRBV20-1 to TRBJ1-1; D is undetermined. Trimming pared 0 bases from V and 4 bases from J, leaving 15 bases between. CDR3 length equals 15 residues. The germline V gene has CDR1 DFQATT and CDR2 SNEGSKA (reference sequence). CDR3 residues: CSARDSGRLVTEAFF. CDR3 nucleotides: TGCAGTGCTAGAGATTCAGGTCGTTTGGTCACTGAAGCTTTCTTT.

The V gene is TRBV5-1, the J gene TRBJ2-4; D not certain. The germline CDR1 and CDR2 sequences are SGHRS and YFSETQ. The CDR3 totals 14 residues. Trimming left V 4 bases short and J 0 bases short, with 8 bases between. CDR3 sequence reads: CASSRGEAKNIQYF. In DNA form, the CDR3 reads TGCGCCAGCAGCCGAGGTGAAGCCAAAAACATTCAGTACTTC.

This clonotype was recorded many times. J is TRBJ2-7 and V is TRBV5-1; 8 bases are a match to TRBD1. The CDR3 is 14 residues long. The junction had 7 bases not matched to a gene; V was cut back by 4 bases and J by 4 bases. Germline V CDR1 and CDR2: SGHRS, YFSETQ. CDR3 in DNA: TGCGCCAGCAGCGGTAACAGGGGGAGTTACGAGCAGTACTTC. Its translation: CASSGNRGSYEQYF.

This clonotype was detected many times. CDR3: CASSQGTRNTEAFF. The CDR3 DNA reads as TGCGCCAGCAGCCAAGGCACACGGAACACTGAAGCTTTCTTT. The chain joins TRBV4-3 to TRBJ1-1; D is undetermined. V lost 1 base and J 1 base, leaving 7 bases between the germline ends. This CDR3 contains 14 residues. Germline V CDR1 and CDR2: LGHNA, YSLEER.

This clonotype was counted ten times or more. The CDR3 DNA reads TGCAGTCTGGGTCAAGAGACCCAGTACTTC. The encoded protein is CSLGQETQYF. The chain links TRBV20-1 to TRBJ2-5; no definite D call. Per the germline V gene, CDR1 is DFQATT and CDR2 is SNEGSKA (reference sequence). This CDR3 comprises 10 residues. V lost 8 bases and J lost 2, with 6 bases in between.

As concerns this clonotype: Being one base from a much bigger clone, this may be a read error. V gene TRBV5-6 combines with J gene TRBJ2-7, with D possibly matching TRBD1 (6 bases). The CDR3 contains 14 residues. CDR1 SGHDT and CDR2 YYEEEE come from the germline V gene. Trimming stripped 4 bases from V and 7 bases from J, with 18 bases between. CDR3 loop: CASSIPTGRFEQYF. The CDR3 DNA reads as TGTGCCAGCAGCATACCGACAGGCCGGTTTGAGCAGTACTTC.

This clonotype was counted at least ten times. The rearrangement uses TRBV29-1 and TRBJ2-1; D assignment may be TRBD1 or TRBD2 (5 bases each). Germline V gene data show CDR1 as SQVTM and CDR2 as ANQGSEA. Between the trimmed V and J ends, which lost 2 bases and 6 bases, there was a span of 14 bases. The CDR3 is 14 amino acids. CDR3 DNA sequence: TGCAGCGTTGAACAGGGAGAAAGGTTCAATGAGCAGTTCTTC. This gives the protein CSVEQGERFNEQFF.

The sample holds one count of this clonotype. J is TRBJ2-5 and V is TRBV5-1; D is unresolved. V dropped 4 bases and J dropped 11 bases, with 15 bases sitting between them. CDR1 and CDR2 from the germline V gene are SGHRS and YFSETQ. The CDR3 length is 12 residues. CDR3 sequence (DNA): TGCGCCAGCAGCCCTAATTGGGATGAGCAGTACTTC. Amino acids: CASSPNWDEQYF.

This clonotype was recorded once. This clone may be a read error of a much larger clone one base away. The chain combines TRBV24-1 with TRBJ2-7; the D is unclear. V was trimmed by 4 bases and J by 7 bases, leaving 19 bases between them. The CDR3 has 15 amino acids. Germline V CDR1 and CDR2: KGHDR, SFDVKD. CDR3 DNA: TGTGCCACCAGTGACCGACGAGGTTTCTCTGGTGAGCAGTACTTC. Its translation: CATSDRRGFSGEQYF.

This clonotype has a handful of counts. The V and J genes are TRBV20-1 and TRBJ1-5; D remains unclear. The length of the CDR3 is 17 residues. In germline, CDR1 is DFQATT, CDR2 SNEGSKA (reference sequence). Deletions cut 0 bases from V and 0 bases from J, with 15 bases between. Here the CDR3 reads CSARDSVQPLSNQPQHF. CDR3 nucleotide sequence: TGCAGTGCTAGAGATTCGGTCCAGCCCCTTAGCAATCAGCCCCAGCATTTT.

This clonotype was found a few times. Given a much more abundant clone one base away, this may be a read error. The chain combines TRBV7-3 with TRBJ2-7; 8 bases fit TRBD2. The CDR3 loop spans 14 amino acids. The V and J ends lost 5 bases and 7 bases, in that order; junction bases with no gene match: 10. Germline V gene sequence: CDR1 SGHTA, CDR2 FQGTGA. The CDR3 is CASSPRGGLNEQYF. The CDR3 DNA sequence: TGTGCCAGCAGCCCCCGCGGGGGGCTGAATGAGCAGTACTTC.

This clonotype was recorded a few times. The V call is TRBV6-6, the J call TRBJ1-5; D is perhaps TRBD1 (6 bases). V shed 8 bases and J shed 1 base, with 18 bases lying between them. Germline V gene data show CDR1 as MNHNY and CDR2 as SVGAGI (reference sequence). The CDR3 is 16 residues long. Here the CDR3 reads CASYAGWGGSNQPQHF. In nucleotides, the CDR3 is TGTGCCAGCTACGCCGGTTGGGGGGGCAGCAATCAGCCCCAGCATTTT.

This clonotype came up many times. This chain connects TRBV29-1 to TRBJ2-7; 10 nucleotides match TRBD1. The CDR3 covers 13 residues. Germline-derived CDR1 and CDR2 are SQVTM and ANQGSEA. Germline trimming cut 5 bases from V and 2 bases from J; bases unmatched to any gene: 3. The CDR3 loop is CSVRGTGAYEQYF. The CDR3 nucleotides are TGCAGCGTTCGGGGGACAGGGGCCTACGAGCAGTACTTC.

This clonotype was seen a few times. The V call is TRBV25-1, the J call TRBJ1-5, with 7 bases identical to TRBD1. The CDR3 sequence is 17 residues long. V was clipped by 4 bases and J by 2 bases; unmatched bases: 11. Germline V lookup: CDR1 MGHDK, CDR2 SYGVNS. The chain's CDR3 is CASSGAGGGAGNQPQHF. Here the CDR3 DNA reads TGTGCCAGCAGTGGAGCAGGAGGGGGCGCGGGCAATCAGCCCCAGCATTTT.

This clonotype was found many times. The CDR3 nucleotides are TGTGCCAGCAGTTTTACAGGGGGCGCGGATCAGCCCCAGCATTTT. Its translation is CASSFTGGADQPQHF. V and J are TRBV12-3 or TRBV12-4 and TRBJ1-5, with TRBD1 matching over 9 bases. Trimming took 3 bases from V and 5 from J; bases not matched to a gene: 5. This CDR3 region has 15 residues.

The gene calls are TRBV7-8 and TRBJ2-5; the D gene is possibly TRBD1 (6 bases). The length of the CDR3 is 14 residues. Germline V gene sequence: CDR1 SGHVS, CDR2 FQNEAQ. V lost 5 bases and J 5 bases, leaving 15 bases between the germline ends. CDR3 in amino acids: CASSQGTVYETQYF. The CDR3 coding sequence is TGTGCCAGCAGCCAGGGGACCGTCTACGAGACCCAGTACTTC.

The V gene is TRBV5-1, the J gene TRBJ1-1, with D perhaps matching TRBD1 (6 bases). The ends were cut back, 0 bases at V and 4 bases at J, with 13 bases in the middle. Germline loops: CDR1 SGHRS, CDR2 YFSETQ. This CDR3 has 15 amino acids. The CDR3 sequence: CASSLDGGGSTEAFF. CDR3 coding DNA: TGCGCCAGCAGCTTGGACGGAGGGGGAAGCACTGAAGCTTTCTTT.

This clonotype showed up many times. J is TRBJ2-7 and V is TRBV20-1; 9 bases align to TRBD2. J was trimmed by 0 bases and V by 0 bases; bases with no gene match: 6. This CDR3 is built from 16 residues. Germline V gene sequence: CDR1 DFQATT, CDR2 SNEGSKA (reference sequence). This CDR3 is CSARDLSGGLSYEQYF. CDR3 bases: TGCAGTGCTAGAGATCTGAGCGGGGGGCTCTCCTACGAGCAGTACTTC.

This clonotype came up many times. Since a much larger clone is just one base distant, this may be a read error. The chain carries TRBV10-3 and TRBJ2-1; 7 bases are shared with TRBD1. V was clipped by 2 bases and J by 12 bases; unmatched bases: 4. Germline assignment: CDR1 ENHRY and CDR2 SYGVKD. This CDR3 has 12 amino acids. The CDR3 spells CAISEGRQGQFF. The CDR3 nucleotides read TGTGCCATCAGTGAGGGCCGACAGGGGCAGTTCTTC.

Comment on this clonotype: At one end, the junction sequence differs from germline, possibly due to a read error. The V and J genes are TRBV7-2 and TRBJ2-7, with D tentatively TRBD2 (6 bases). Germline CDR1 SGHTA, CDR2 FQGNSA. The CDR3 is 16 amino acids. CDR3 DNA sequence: TGTGCCGGCAGCTTAGGAGGGGTATACTCCTACAATGAGCAGTACTTC. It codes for CAGSLGGVYSYNEQYF. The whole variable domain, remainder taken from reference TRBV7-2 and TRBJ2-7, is GAGVSQSPSNKVTEKGKDVELRCDPISGHTALYWYRQSLGQGLEFLIYFQGNSAPDKSGLPSDRFSAERTGGSVSTLTIQRTQQEDSAVYLCAGSLGGVYSYNEQYFGPGTRLTVT.

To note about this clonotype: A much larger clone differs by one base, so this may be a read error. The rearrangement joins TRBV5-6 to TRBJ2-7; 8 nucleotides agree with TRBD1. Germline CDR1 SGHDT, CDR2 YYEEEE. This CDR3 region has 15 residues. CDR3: CTSSLGDRSPYEQYF. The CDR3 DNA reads TGTACCAGCAGCTTGGGGGACAGGAGCCCCTACGAGCAGTACTTC.

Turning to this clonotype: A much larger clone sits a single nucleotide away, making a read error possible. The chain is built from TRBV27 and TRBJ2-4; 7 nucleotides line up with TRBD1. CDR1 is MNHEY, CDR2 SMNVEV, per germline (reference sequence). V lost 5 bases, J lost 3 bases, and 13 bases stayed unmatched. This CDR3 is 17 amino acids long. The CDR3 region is CASSTRDSGLGKNIQYF. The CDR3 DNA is TGTGCCAGCAGTACACGGGACAGTGGTTTAGGCAAAAACATTCAGTACTTC.

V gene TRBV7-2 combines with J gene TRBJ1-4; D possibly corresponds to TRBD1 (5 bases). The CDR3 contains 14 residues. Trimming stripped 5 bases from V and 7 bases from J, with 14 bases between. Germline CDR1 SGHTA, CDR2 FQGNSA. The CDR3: CASSGPPGREKLFF. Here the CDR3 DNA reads TGTGCCAGCAGCGGGCCCCCGGGGCGTGAAAAACTGTTTTTT.